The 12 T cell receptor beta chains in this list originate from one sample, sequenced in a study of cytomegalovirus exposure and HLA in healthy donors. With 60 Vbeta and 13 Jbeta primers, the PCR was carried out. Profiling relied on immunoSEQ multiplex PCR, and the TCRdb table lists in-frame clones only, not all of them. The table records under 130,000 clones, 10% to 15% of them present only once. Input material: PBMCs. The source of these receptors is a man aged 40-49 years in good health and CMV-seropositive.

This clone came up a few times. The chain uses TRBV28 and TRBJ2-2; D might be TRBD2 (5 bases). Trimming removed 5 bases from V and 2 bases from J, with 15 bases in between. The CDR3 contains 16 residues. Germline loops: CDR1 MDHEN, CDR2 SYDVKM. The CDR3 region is CASSPTSERNTGELFF. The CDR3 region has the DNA TGTGCCAGCAGTCCCACTAGTGAGAGAAACACCGGGGAGCTGTTTTTT. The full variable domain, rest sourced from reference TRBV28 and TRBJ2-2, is DVKVTQSSRYLVKRTGEKVFLECVQDMDHENMFWYRQDPGLGLRLIYFSYDVKMKEKGDIPEGYSVSREKKERFSLILESASTNQTSMYLCASSPTSERNTGELFFGEGSRLTVL.

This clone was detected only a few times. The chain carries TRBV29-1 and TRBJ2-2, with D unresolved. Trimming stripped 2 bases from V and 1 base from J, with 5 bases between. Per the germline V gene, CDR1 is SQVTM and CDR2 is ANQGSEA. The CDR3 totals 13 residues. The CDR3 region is CSVESRNTGELFF. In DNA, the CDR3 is TGCAGCGTTGAATCCAGGAACACCGGGGAGCTGTTTTTT.

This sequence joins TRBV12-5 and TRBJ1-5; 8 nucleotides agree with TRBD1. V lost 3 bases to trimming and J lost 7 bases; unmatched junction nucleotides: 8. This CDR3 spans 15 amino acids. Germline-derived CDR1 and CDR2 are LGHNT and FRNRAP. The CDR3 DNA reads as TGTGCTAGTGGTTTAATTACAGGGACAGGCCAGCCCCAGCATTTT. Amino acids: CASGLITGTGQPQHF.

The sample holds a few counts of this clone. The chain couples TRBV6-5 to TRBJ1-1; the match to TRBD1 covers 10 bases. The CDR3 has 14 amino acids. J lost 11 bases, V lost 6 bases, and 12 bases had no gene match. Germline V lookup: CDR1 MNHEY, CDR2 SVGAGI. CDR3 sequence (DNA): TGTGCCAGCAGGCTGGGACAGGGGATCATGAGCGCTTTCTTT. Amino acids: CASRLGQGIMSAFF.

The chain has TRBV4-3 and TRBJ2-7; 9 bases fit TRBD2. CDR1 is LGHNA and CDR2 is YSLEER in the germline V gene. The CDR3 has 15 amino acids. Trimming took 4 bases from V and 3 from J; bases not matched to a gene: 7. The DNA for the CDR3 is TGCGCCAGCAGCCTTGATGAGACTAGCGGCTACGAGCAGTACTTC. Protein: CASSLDETSGYEQYF.

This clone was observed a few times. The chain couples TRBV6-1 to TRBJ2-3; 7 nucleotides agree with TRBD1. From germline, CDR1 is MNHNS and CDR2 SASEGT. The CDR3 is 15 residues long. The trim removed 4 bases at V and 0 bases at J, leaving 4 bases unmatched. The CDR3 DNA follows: TGTGCCAGCAGTGCGACAGGGCTGAGCACAGATACGCAGTATTTT. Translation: CASSATGLSTDTQYF.

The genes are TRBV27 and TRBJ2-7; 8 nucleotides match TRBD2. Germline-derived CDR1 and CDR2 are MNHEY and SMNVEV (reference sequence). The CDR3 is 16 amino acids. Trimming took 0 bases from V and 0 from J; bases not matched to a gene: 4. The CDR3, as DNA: TGTGCCAGCAGTTTATCCCAACTAGCGGCCTCCTACGAGCAGTACTTC. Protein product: CASSLSQLAASYEQYF.

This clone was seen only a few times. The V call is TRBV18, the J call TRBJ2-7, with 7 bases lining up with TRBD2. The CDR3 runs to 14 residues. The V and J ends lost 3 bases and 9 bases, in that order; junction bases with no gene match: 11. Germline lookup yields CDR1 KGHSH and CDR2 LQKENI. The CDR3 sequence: CASSPDPLAALQYF. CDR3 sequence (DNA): TGTGCCAGCTCACCCGACCCCCTAGCGGCCTTGCAGTACTTC.

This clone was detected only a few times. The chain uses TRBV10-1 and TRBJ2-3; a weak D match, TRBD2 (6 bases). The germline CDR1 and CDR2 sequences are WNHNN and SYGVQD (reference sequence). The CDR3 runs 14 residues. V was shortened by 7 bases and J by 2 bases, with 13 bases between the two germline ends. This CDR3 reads CASKGSGDTDTQYF. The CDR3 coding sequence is TGCGCCAGCAAGGGTAGCGGTGACACAGATACGCAGTATTTT.

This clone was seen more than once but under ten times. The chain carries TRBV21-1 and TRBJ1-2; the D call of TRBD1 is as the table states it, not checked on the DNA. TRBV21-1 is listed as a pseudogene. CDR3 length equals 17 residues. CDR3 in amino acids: CASSPSGTGPHRYGYTF. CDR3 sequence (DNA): TGTGCCAGCAGCCCTTCTGGGACAGGGCCTCATCGTTATGGCTACACCTTC.

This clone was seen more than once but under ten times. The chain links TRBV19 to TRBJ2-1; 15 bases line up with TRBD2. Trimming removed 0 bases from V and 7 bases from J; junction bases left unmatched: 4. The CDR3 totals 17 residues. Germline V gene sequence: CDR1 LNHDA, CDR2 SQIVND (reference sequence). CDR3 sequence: CASSIEGLAGGYNEQFF. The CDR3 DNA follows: TGTGCCAGTAGTATAGAAGGACTAGCGGGAGGGTATAATGAGCAGTTCTTC.

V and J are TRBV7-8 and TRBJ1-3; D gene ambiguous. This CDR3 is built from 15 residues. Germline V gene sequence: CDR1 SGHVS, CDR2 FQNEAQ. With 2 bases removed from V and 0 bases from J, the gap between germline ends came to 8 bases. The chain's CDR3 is CASSLLTDSGNTIYF. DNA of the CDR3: TGTGCCAGCAGCTTACTTACTGACTCTGGAAACACCATATATTTT.